This T cell receptor (beta chain) is from a study of blood T cell repertoires in COVID-19. Across the whole study: Samples representing acute and convalescent COVID-19 were sourced from the United States, Italy and Spain.

Trimming at V came to 2 bases and at J to 0 bases, leaving 2 bases not matched to a gene. The CDR3 runs to 16 residues. Germline assignment: CDR1 MNHEY and CDR2 SVGAGI. Profiling relied on immunoSEQ multiplex PCR, and the TCRdb table lists in-frame clones only, not all of them. The repertoire includes a few hundred thousand clones, nearly 90% of them detected once, and just under 9.5% sits in the top ten. Sequencing used peripheral blood. The TCR comes from a man between 18 and 29 years old with active or convalescent COVID-19. This rearrangement joins TRBV6-5 to TRBJ1-1; TRBD1 aligns across 11 bases. This CDR3 is CASSYGTGGLNTEAFF. The CDR3 DNA sequence: TGTGCCAGCAGTTACGGGACAGGGGGTTTGAACACTGAAGCTTTCTTT.